Listed below are T cell receptor beta chains from one sample, sequenced in a study of blood T cell repertoires in COVID-19. Data came from immunoSEQ multiplex PCR; TCRdb stores just in-frame clones and leaves some out. The table includes 250,000 to 350,000 clones, around 88% detected once. Sequencing used PBMCs or T cells enriched from blood (not recorded which). Receptors originate from a middle-aged woman who had recovered from COVID-19. Each CDR3 is given with its conserved first and last residue. The D gene is left open where the match is weak. Size is stated for part of the rows, as once, few or many counts, or as a class when the clone is expanded.

J gene	clone size	V gene	D gene	CDR3 protein	CDR3 DNA
TRBJ1-2	NA	TRBV18	NA	CASHEQGLYGYTF	TGTGCCAGTCACGAGCAGGGCCTCTATGGCTACACCTTC
TRBJ2-1	NA	TRBV27	NA	CASGDKGPEQFF	TGTGCCAGCGGGGACAAGGGACCTGAGCAGTTCTTC
TRBJ1-6	NA	TRBV6-2/TRBV6-3	NA	CASSYQVLENSPLHF	TGTGCCAGCAGTTACCAGGTTTTGGAAAATTCACCCCTCCACTTT
TRBJ2-7	few	TRBV7-9	TRBD1	CASSLGTAAYEQYF	TGTGCCAGCAGCTTGGGGACAGCAGCCTACGAGCAGTACTTC
TRBJ2-7	NA	TRBV12-5	TRBD1	CASGLTQTGPSSYEQYF	TGTGCTAGTGGTTTGACACAGACAGGGCCCAGCTCCTACGAGCAGTACTTC
TRBJ2-1	once	TRBV4-3	NA	CASSQDWGGPRGEQFF	TGCGCCAGCAGCCAAGATTGGGGGGGCCCCCGGGGTGAGCAGTTCTTC
TRBJ2-3	NA	TRBV27	NA	CASRLGGRTGIYLPYF	TGTGCCAGCAGGCTTGGCGGTCGAACAGGGATATATTTGCCGTATTTT
TRBJ2-7	NA	TRBV7-2	TRBD2	CASSPGLAGDGHSYEQYF	TGTGCCAGCAGCCCGGGGCTAGCGGGAGATGGGCACTCCTACGAGCAGTACTTC
TRBJ2-1	NA	TRBV6-5	NA	CATKVSPATHEQFF	TGTGCCACCAAGGTTAGCCCCGCCACACATGAGCAGTTCTTC
TRBJ2-7	NA	TRBV4-3	NA	CASSHSRETGAYEQYF	TGCGCCAGCAGCCATTCGAGGGAGACGGGCGCCTACGAGCAGTACTTC
TRBJ2-2	few	TRBV7-8	NA	CASSLTGQNTGELFF	TGTGCCAGCAGCCTGACGGGACAGAACACCGGGGAGCTGTTTTTT
TRBJ2-5	NA	TRBV11-2	NA	CASSLSRTEQETQYF	TGTGCCAGCAGCTTAAGTCGGACAGAACAAGAGACCCAGTACTTC
TRBJ2-5	NA	TRBV28	NA	CASSPRETQYF	TGTGCCAGCAGTCCCCGTGAGACCCAGTACTTC
TRBJ1-6	NA	TRBV7-3	NA	CACSRGTPGSPLHF	TGTGCCTGCTCCCGCGGGACCCCAGGCTCACCCCTCCACTTT
TRBJ1-2	NA	TRBV19	TRBD1	CASSVNRGRDYGYTF	TGTGCCAGTAGCGTAAACAGGGGGCGAGACTATGGCTACACCTTC
TRBJ2-2	NA	TRBV7-9	TRBD1	CASSLLGQVDGELFF	TGTGCCAGCAGCTTATTGGGACAGGTGGACGGGGAGCTGTTTTTT
TRBJ2-7	NA	TRBV15	NA	CATSRGGLDASYEQYF	TGTGCCACCAGCAGAGGGGGACTTGATGCCTCCTACGAGCAGTACTTC
TRBJ2-2	NA	TRBV20-1	TRBD2	CSASGILAGVNTGELFF	TGCAGTGCTAGTGGGATTCTGGCGGGGGTGAACACCGGGGAGCTGTTTTTT
TRBJ2-5	NA	TRBV5-1	TRBD1	CASSLATGWRQETQYF	TGCGCCAGCAGCTTGGCGACAGGGTGGCGGCAAGAGACCCAGTACTTC
TRBJ2-3	NA	TRBV28	NA	CASSSGTPLGDTQYF	TGTGCCAGCAGCTCCGGGACTCCTCTAGGGGATACGCAGTATTTT
TRBJ2-1	NA	TRBV30	TRBD2	CASSRTSAYNEQFF	TGTGCCTCGAGTAGGACTAGCGCCTACAATGAGCAGTTCTTC
TRBJ1-3	NA	TRBV9	NA	CASSVHISSGNTIYF	TGTGCCAGCAGCGTACACATCTCCTCTGGAAACACCATATATTTT
TRBJ2-7	few	TRBV19	NA	CASSIFRGNYEQYF	TGTGCCAGTAGTATTTTTAGGGGGAACTACGAGCAGTACTTC
TRBJ2-1	NA	TRBV11-2	NA	CASSLDRVGMDEQFF	TGTGCCAGCAGCTTAGATCGGGTCGGAATGGATGAGCAGTTCTTC
TRBJ1-1	once	TRBV18	TRBD1	CASSRQGMNTEAFF	TGTGCCAGCTCCCGACAGGGGATGAACACTGAAGCTTTCTTT
TRBJ2-1	NA	TRBV28	TRBD2	CASSSGLAGGDDEQFF	TGTGCCAGCAGTTCCGGACTAGCGGGAGGGGACGATGAGCAGTTCTTC
TRBJ1-3	once	TRBV11-3	TRBD1	CASSLRGRNTIYF	TGTGCCAGCAGCTTGAGGGGGCGAAACACCATATATTTT
TRBJ1-4	NA	TRBV4-3	TRBD1	CASSQDRGQGGEKLFF	TGCGCCAGCAGCCAAGATCGGGGACAGGGGGGTGAAAAACTGTTTTTT
TRBJ2-1	NA	TRBV24-1	TRBD1	CATSDSGQARDEQFF	TGTGCCACCAGTGATTCAGGACAGGCTCGGGATGAGCAGTTCTTC
TRBJ2-7	NA	TRBV4-2	NA	CASSQDQWTAYEQYF	TGTGCCAGCAGCCAAGATCAGTGGACAGCCTACGAGCAGTACTTC
TRBJ2-7	NA	TRBV25-1	NA	CASSEPPRYEQYF	TGTGCCAGCAGTGAGCCCCCCAGGTACGAGCAGTACTTC
TRBJ1-2	few	TRBV6-5	TRBD1	CASSSRGTAQQDGYTF	TGTGCCAGCAGTTCGCGCGGGACAGCACAGCAGGATGGCTACACCTTC
TRBJ2-1	once	TRBV4-1	TRBD2	CASSHGTSGRTSSYNEQFF	TGCGCCAGCAGCCATGGGACTAGCGGGAGGACCAGCTCCTACAATGAGCAGTTCTTC
TRBJ2-7	NA	TRBV5-4	NA	CASSLAVGSPPWEQYF	TGTGCCAGCAGCTTGGCCGTCGGTAGCCCTCCTTGGGAGCAGTACTTC
TRBJ2-7	NA	TRBV6-4	TRBD2	CAISGSRYEQYF	TGTGCCATTAGCGGGAGTAGGTACGAGCAGTACTTC
TRBJ1-2	NA	TRBV4-1	TRBD1	CASSPGQDLGYTF	TGCGCCAGCAGCCCCGGACAGGATTTGGGCTACACCTTC
TRBJ1-4	NA	TRBV11-2	NA	CASSPRREAEKLFF	TGTGCCAGCAGCCCTAGGAGGGAGGCTGAAAAACTGTTTTTT
TRBJ2-2	NA	TRBV7-8	TRBD2	CASSLEGNSGTPLNTGELFF	TGTGCCAGCAGCTTAGAGGGTAATAGCGGGACCCCGTTGAACACCGGGGAGCTGTTTTTT
TRBJ2-1	NA	TRBV7-2	NA	CASSLEKRLEQFF	TGTGCCAGCAGCTTAGAAAAGCGCCTGGAGCAGTTCTTC
TRBJ2-7	NA	TRBV10-3	TRBD1	CAISDGWDRGGEQYF	TGTGCCATCAGTGACGGGTGGGACAGGGGAGGGGAGCAGTACTTC
TRBJ2-3	NA	TRBV5-4	NA	CASRGGPLATDTQYF	TGTGCCAGCAGGGGGGGTCCTCTCGCAACAGATACGCAGTATTTT
TRBJ1-1	NA	TRBV7-9	TRBD1	CASGEDRGGGEAFF	TGTGCCAGCGGGGAGGACAGGGGGGGTGGTGAAGCTTTCTTT
TRBJ2-2	NA	TRBV9	TRBD2	CASSAGTSGRAVTGELFF	TGTGCCAGCAGCGCAGGGACTAGCGGGAGGGCGGTCACCGGGGAGCTGTTTTTT
TRBJ1-1	NA	TRBV28	NA	CASVRGAFF	TGTGCCAGCGTTAGGGGAGCTTTCTTT
TRBJ1-2	NA	TRBV13	NA	CASSLGGARGWGYTF	TGTGCCAGCAGCTTAGGTGGGGCCAGGGGTTGGGGCTACACCTTC
TRBJ1-2	NA	TRBV28	NA	CASSPKGLGGYTF	TGTGCCAGCAGCCCCAAGGGGTTGGGAGGCTACACCTTC
TRBJ2-5	NA	TRBV29-1	NA	CSGDWFGDQYF	TGCAGTGGTGACTGGTTCGGTGACCAGTACTTC
TRBJ2-7	once	TRBV7-2	TRBD1	CASSSSGTGGYEQYF	TGTGCCAGCAGCTCCTCGGGGACAGGGGGCTACGAGCAGTACTTC
TRBJ2-5	NA	TRBV30	TRBD1	CAWQTGFAETQYF	TGTGCCTGGCAGACAGGGTTTGCAGAGACCCAGTACTTC
TRBJ1-2	NA	TRBV2	NA	CASSERAANYGYTF	TGTGCCAGCAGTGAGAGGGCAGCAAACTATGGCTACACCTTC
TRBJ1-2	NA	TRBV7-8	NA	CASSLDSSYGYTF	TGTGCCAGCAGCTTAGACAGCTCCTATGGCTACACCTTC
TRBJ2-5	NA	TRBV9	TRBD1	CASSVDRQGAGDGQETQYF	TGTGCCAGCAGCGTAGACCGACAGGGGGCCGGGGACGGCCAAGAGACCCAGTACTTC
TRBJ2-1	NA	TRBV11-2	TRBD2	CASSFQPGLAGYEQFF	TGTGCCAGCAGCTTCCAACCGGGACTAGCGGGCTATGAGCAGTTCTTC
TRBJ1-1	NA	TRBV7-2	NA	CASSPVRGVYTEAFF	TGTGCCAGCAGCCCCGTCCGCGGCGTATACACTGAAGCTTTCTTT
TRBJ2-7	once	TRBV7-2	NA	CASSTRSSYEQYF	TGTGCCAGCAGCACACGGAGCTCCTACGAGCAGTACTTC
TRBJ2-1	NA	TRBV7-9	NA	CASSFLVNEQFF	TGTGCCAGCAGCTTTCTAGTAAATGAGCAGTTCTTC
TRBJ2-5	NA	TRBV7-2	TRBD2	CASSLVGGGGETQYF	TGTGCCAGCAGCTTAGTTGGCGGGGGTGGAGAGACCCAGTACTTC